The T cell receptor (beta chain) described here comes from a study of identical twins' blood T cells. Whole-study findings and limits: Each donor's most abundant TCRbeta clonotypes shared more CDR3 sequences with her twin than unrelated donors.

Note on this clonotype: Its antigen remains unknown. No conserved phenylalanine or tryptophan ends this CDR3, so it is likely a read error.

Three pairs of healthy female monozygous twins were the donors. One entry per CDR3 protein, called by TCRdb with MiXCR from the 5' RACE reads. The data contain fewer than 450,000 distinct CDR3 sequences, approximately 30% of them singletons. Trimming pared 4 bases from V and 3 bases from J, leaving 7 bases between. Germline V lookup: CDR1 SNHLY, CDR2 FYNNEI. This CDR3 contains 12 residues. The chain has TRBV2 and TRBJ2-7, with D possibly called TRBD1 or TRBD2 (5 bases each). The origin of this receptor is a woman aged 18 to 55 in good health. The source material was PBMCs. The CDR3 DNA sequence: TGTGCCAGCAGTGGGGACCTCTACGAGCAGTACCTC. Translating gives CASSGDLYEQYL.